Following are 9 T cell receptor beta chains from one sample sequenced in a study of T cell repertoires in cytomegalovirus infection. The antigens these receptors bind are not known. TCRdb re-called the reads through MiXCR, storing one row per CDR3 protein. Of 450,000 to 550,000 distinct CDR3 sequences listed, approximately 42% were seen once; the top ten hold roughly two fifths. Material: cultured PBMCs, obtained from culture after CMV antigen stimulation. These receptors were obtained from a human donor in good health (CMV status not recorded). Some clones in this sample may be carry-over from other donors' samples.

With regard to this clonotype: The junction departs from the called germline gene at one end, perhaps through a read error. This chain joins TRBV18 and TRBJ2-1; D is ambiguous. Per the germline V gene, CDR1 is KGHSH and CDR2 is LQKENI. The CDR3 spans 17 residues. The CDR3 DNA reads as TGTGCCAGCTCACCAAATCTGGGCACCAGTTCCTCCAATGAGCAGTTCTTC. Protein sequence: CASSPNLGTSSSNEQFF.

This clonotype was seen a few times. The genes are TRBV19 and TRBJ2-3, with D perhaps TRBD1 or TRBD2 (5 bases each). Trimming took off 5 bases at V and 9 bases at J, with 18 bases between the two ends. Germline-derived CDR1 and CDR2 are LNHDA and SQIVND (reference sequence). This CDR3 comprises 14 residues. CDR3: CASSGWGTERTQYF. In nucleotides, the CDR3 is TGTGCCAGTAGTGGGTGGGGGACCGAGAGGACGCAGTATTTT.

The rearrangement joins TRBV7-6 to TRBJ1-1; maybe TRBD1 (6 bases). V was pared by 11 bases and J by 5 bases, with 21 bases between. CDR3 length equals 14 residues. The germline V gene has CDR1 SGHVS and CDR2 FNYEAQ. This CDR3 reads CAGGGRGEKTEAFF. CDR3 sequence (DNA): TGTGCCGGGGGCGGGAGGGGAGAGAAAACTGAAGCTTTCTTT.

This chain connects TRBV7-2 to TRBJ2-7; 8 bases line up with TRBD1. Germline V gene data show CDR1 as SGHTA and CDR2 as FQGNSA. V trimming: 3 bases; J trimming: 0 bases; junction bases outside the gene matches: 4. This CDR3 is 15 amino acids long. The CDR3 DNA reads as TGTGCCAGCAGCTTCTCGACAGGGGCCTCCTACGAGCAGTACTTC. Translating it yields CASSFSTGASYEQYF.

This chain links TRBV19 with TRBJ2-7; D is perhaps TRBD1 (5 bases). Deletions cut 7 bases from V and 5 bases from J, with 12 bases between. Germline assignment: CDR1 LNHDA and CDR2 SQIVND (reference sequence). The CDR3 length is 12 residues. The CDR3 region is CASMGQGHEQYF. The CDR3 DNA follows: TGTGCCAGTATGGGGCAGGGTCACGAGCAGTACTTC. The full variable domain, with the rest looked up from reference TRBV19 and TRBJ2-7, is DGGITQSPKYLFRKEGQNVTLSCEQNLNHDAMYWYRQDPGQGLRLIYYSQIVNDFQKGDIAEGYSVSREKKESFPLTVTSAQKNPTAFYLCASMGQGHEQYFGPGTRLTVT.

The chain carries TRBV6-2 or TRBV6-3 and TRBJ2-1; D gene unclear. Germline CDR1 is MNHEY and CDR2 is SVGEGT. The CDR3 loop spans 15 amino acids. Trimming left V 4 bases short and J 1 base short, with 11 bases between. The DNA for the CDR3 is TGTGCCAGCAGTTTCGATGGTAGGTCCTACAATGAGCAGTTCTTC. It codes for CASSFDGRSYNEQFF.

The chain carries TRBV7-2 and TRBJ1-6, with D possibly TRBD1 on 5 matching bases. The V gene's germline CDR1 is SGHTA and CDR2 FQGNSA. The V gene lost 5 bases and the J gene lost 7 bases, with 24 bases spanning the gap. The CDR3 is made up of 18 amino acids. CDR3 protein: CASSPRGSVGAANSPLHF. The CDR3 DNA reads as TGTGCCAGCAGCCCCCGCGGCAGTGTTGGGGCAGCGAATTCACCCCTCCACTTT.

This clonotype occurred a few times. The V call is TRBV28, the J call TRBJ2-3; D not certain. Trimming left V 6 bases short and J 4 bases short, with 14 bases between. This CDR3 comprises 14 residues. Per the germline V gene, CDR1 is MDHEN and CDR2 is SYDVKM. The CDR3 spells CASRGIAAADTQYF. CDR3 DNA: TGTGCCAGCAGGGGGATCGCGGCGGCAGATACGCAGTATTTT. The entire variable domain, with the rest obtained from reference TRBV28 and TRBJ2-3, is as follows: DVKVTQSSRYLVKRTGEKVFLECVQDMDHENMFWYRQDPGLGLRLIYFSYDVKMKEKGDIPEGYSVSREKKERFSLILESASTNQTSMYLCASRGIAAADTQYFGPGTRLTVL.

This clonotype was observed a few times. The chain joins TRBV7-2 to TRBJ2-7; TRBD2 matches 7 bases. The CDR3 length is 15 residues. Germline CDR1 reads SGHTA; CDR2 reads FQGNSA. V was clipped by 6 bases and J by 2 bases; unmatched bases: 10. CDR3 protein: CASSQGRGVPYEQYF. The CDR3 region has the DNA TGTGCCAGCAGTCAAGGGAGGGGAGTGCCCTACGAGCAGTACTTC.